These T cell receptor beta chains were read from a single sample in a study of CD8 T cells in ankylosing spondylitis. TCRdb re-analysed the 5' RACE reads in MiXCR, keeping a single row per CDR3 protein. The sample holds 350,000 or so distinct CDR3 sequences, roughly 12% seen once. Sequencing was performed on blood, either unsorted or a sorted T cell fraction (not recorded which). These receptor sequences come from a female donor with ankylosing spondylitis or in good health (not recorded which). Each CDR3 is given with its conserved first and last residue. The D gene is left open where the match is weak. Clone size is shown for a subset of rows, as once, few, many or a class of expanded clone.

>TRBJ2-2|few|TRBD2|TRBV28
CASSGSTSGPVGELFF
TGTGCCAGCAGTGGCTCGACTAGCGGCCCAGTAGGGGAGCTGTTTTTT
>TRBJ2-3|NA|TRBD1|TRBV11-2
CASTWGIQGAPRGADTQYF
TGTGCCAGCACTTGGGGTATACAGGGGGCCCCTCGGGGGGCAGATACGCAGTATTTT
>TRBJ1-2|few|NA|TRBV7-9
CASSLSDTYTF
TGTGCCAGCAGCTTAAGTGACACCTACACCTTC
>TRBJ1-1|few|NA|TRBV5-8
CASSLSVDGAFF
TGTGCCAGCAGCTTGTCCGTAGACGGGGCTTTCTTT
>TRBJ1-1|NA|NA|TRBV10-3
CAIMRTVNTEAFF
TGTGCCATCATGCGGACCGTGAACACTGAAGCTTTCTTT
>TRBJ2-7|NA|NA|TRBV20-1
CSARGGSGPSYEQYF
TGCAGTGCTAGAGGGGGGAGCGGGCCCTCCTACGAGCAGTACTTC
>TRBJ1-4|many|NA|TRBV20-1
CSAQERRANEKLFF
TGCAGTGCGCAGGAAAGGCGAGCTAATGAAAAACTGTTTTTT
>TRBJ2-5|many|NA|TRBV18
CASSPPSQETQYF
TGTGCCAGCTCACCACCGTCCCAAGAGACCCAGTACTTC
>TRBJ1-6|many|NA|TRBV11-2
CASSGRGSGPPLHF
TGTGCCAGCAGCGGCAGGGGTTCTGGTCCACCCCTCCACTTT
>TRBJ2-5|NA|TRBD1|TRBV3-1
CASSSRTGGSKTQYF
TGTGCCAGCAGCTCCCGGACAGGGGGCTCGAAGACCCAGTACTTC
>TRBJ2-7|many|NA|TRBV5-1
CASSLGQFYEQYF
TGCGCCAGCAGCTTGGGACAGTTCTACGAGCAGTACTTC
>TRBJ1-5|many|NA|TRBV12-3/TRBV12-4
CASSSPGQPDSNQPQHF
TGTGCCAGCTCCTCCCCGGGGCAACCCGATAGCAATCAGCCCCAGCATTTT
>TRBJ1-6|few|TRBD1|TRBV5-1
CASRQTGTENSPLHF
TGCGCCAGCAGACAGACCGGGACAGAAAATTCACCCCTCCACTTT
>TRBJ1-1|many|TRBD1|TRBV20-1
CSARGRGVWNTEAFF
TGCAGTGCTAGAGGCAGGGGGGTTTGGAACACTGAAGCTTTCTTT
>TRBJ1-5|many|NA|TRBV28
CASSSPTGPSNQPQHF
TGTGCCAGCAGTTCACCAACAGGCCCGAGCAATCAGCCCCAGCATTTT
>TRBJ2-5|few|NA|TRBV7-2
CASRRDTLGKTQYF
TGTGCCAGCAGACGGGACACCCTGGGGAAGACCCAGTACTTC
>TRBJ1-2|many|NA|TRBV29-1
CSVEETGTYYGYTF
TGCAGCGTTGAAGAAACAGGGACCTACTATGGCTACACCTTC
>TRBJ1-6|many|NA|TRBV20-1
CSARDRSGGPSIHF
TGCAGTGCTAGAGATCGCTCCGGAGGTCCATCTATACACTTT
>TRBJ1-1|few|NA|TRBV19
CASSIRQADTEAFF
TGTGCCAGTAGTATCCGGCAGGCCGACACTGAAGCTTTCTTT
>TRBJ2-1|NA|NA|TRBV6-2/TRBV6-3
CASKSYNEQFF
TGTGCCAGCAAATCCTACAATGAGCAGTTCTTC
>TRBJ2-1|many|TRBD2|TRBV7-8
CASSLSPVTSGSIEQFF
TGTGCCAGCAGCTTATCGCCTGTTACTAGCGGAAGCATTGAGCAGTTCTTC
>TRBJ2-4|NA|NA|TRBV28
CASSYMTGTKNIQYF
TGTGCCAGCAGCTATATGACCGGGACAAAAAACATTCAGTACTTC
>TRBJ2-7|NA|NA|TRBV7-6
CASSFLQGFGSEQYF
TGTGCCAGCAGCTTTCTCCAGGGGTTTGGTTCAGAGCAGTACTTC
>TRBJ2-2|few|TRBD1|TRBV7-9
CASSLGTVHTGELFF
TGTGCCAGCAGCTTGGGGACAGTCCACACCGGGGAGCTGTTTTTT
>TRBJ2-7|NA|TRBD2|TRBV10-3
CATVPSGGNYEQYF
TGTGCCACGGTCCCTAGCGGGGGGAACTACGAGCAGTACTTC
>TRBJ2-3|many|TRBD2|TRBV7-9
CASSLALAGGFADTQYF
TGTGCCAGCAGCTTAGCCCTAGCGGGGGGCTTTGCAGATACGCAGTATTTT
>TRBJ2-5|many|NA|TRBV6-1
CASRGTWGQETQYF
TGTGCCAGCAGGGGGACATGGGGCCAAGAGACCCAGTACTTC
>TRBJ2-3|many|NA|TRBV12-3/TRBV12-4
CASTEGIGTDTQYF
TGTGCCAGCACCGAGGGGATCGGCACAGATACGCAGTATTTT
>TRBJ1-2|many|TRBD1|TRBV25-1
CATSDRGTGANYGYTF
TGTGCCACCTCCGATAGAGGGACAGGGGCGAACTATGGCTACACCTTC
>TRBJ1-1|many|TRBD1|TRBV7-8
CASSLRTGAEAFF
TGTGCCAGCAGCTTAAGGACAGGAGCTGAAGCTTTCTTT
>TRBJ1-1|NA|TRBD1|TRBV28
CASSSQTGAYSEAFF
TGTGCCAGCAGTAGCCAGACAGGGGCGTACTCTGAAGCTTTCTTT
>TRBJ1-1|many|NA|TRBV12-3/TRBV12-4
CASTLVAGNTEAFF
TGTGCCAGCACCCTTGTGGCCGGGAACACTGAAGCTTTCTTT
>TRBJ1-1|many|NA|TRBV12-5
CASGYYLGTGNTEAFF
TGTGCTAGTGGCTACTACCTTGGGACCGGGAACACTGAAGCTTTCTTT
>TRBJ2-5|few|TRBD2|TRBV29-1
CSIGPGGTQYF
TGCAGCATCGGACCGGGAGGGACCCAGTACTTC
>TRBJ2-3|few|NA|TRBV7-6
CASSLSAGAVTDTQYF
TGTGCCAGCAGCTTATCTGCGGGGGCCGTCACAGATACGCAGTATTTT
>TRBJ2-7|few|TRBD2|TRBV12-3/TRBV12-4
CASRSGGGGEQYF
TGTGCCAGCAGATCCGGGGGGGGCGGCGAGCAGTACTTC
>TRBJ2-7|few|NA|TRBV2
CASSIVNQNEQYF
TGTGCCAGCAGTATTGTCAACCAGAACGAGCAGTACTTC
>TRBJ2-5|many|NA|TRBV7-9
CASRTSGLFETQYF
TGTGCCAGCCGAACATCAGGGTTGTTTGAGACCCAGTACTTC
>TRBJ2-3|many|NA|TRBV7-6
CASSLEPSDTQYF
TGTGCCAGCAGCTTAGAACCGTCAGATACGCAGTATTTT
>TRBJ2-3|NA|TRBD2|TRBV29-1
CSVEDLLWASGFTDTQYF
TGCAGCGTTGAAGATCTTCTCTGGGCTAGCGGGTTCACAGATACGCAGTATTTT
>TRBJ1-2|many|NA|TRBV4-1
CASSKGASNYGYTF
TGCGCCAGCAGCAAAGGGGCGAGTAACTATGGCTACACCTTC
>TRBJ2-4|many|TRBD1|TRBV15
CATSRDLGTGDKNIQYF
TGTGCCACCAGCAGAGATCTCGGAACAGGGGATAAAAACATTCAGTACTTC
>TRBJ2-7|NA|NA|TRBV5-1
CASSPSRGEQYF
TGCGCCAGCAGCCCCTCCCGAGGTGAGCAGTACTTC
>TRBJ2-4|many|NA|TRBV20-1
CSASPRGSLLAKNIQYF
TGCAGTGCTAGCCCAAGAGGGTCTTTATTAGCCAAAAACATTCAGTACTTC
>TRBJ2-2|few|NA|TRBV7-2
CASSYLGVSTGELFF
TGTGCCAGCAGCTATCTGGGGGTCAGCACCGGGGAGCTGTTTTTT
>TRBJ2-7|many|NA|TRBV20-1
CSARPLPGRSYEQYF
TGCAGTGCTAGGCCTTTACCTGGGAGGTCCTACGAGCAGTACTTC
>TRBJ2-1|many|NA|TRBV20-1
CSARIWTYNEQFF
TGCAGTGCTAGAATCTGGACCTACAATGAGCAGTTCTTC
>TRBJ2-1|many|TRBD1|TRBV29-1
CSAGQVGVRDEQFF
TGCAGCGCGGGACAGGTGGGAGTTAGAGATGAGCAGTTCTTC
>TRBJ2-7|many|NA|TRBV9
CASSVGAESNEQYF
TGTGCCAGCAGCGTAGGTGCAGAATCGAACGAGCAGTACTTC
>TRBJ1-3|many|NA|TRBV20-1
CSARDDRTGNTIYF
TGCAGTGCTAGGGACGACAGAACTGGAAACACCATATATTTT
>TRBJ1-6|many|NA|TRBV6-6
CASSYPTDNSLHF
TGTGCCAGCAGTTACCCGACCGACAATAGCCTCCACTTT
>TRBJ1-2|many|TRBD1|TRBV20-1
CSARDTGEKEFGYTF
TGCAGTGCTAGAGATACAGGGGAAAAGGAATTCGGCTACACCTTC
>TRBJ2-2|few|NA|TRBV28
CASSLPTRKPNAGELFF
TGTGCCAGCAGTTTACCTACTAGAAAACCGAACGCCGGGGAGCTGTTTTTT
>TRBJ1-3|NA|NA|TRBV7-2
CASSLVGGETGNTIYF
TGTGCCAGCAGCCTTGTGGGGGGGGAGACTGGAAACACCATATATTTT
>TRBJ2-5|NA|TRBD1|TRBV29-1
CSAGQAGETQYF
TGCAGCGCCGGACAGGCAGGAGAGACCCAGTACTTC
>TRBJ2-7|many|NA|TRBV12-3/TRBV12-4
CASSYDSYEQYF
TGTGCCAGCAGCTACGACAGCTACGAGCAGTACTTC
>TRBJ1-1|many|NA|TRBV5-1
CASSWGPKAGAFF
TGCGCCAGCAGCTGGGGACCCAAAGCTGGGGCTTTCTTT
>TRBJ1-3|many|TRBD1|TRBV4-1
CASSQEGQGRNTIYF
TGCGCCAGCAGCCAAGAAGGACAGGGTAGAAACACCATATATTTT
>TRBJ2-1|many|TRBD2|TRBV5-6
CASSFHPGGEQFF
TGTGCCAGCAGCTTCCATCCGGGAGGTGAGCAGTTCTTC
>TRBJ2-3|few|TRBD2|TRBV4-3
CASSTSGRSTDTQYF
TGCGCCAGCAGCACAAGCGGGAGATCCACAGATACGCAGTATTTT